This entry lists 24 T cell receptor beta chains sequenced from one sample in a study of OX40 agonist ivuxolimab in advanced cancers. Sequencing used immunoSEQ multiplex PCR; TCRdb keeps in-frame clones, though not all of them. The sample has roughly 55,000 clones; approximately 80% are singletons. The sample here was CD4+ or CD8+ T cells sorted from blood, taken in a trial of the OX40 agonist ivuxolimab. All receptors come from an adult with an advanced solid tumor such as melanoma, head and neck, liver or kidney cancer.

Of note for this clone: The same CDR3 is also encoded by other DNA sequences in this sample. This sequence joins TRBV6-5 and TRBJ2-7, with 8 bases lining up with TRBD1. The V and J ends lost 4 bases and 6 bases, in that order; junction bases with no gene match: 8. The V gene's germline CDR1 is MNHEY and CDR2 SVGAGI. The CDR3 has 14 residues. The CDR3: CASSSRTGRREQYF. The CDR3 DNA reads TGTGCCAGCAGTTCCCGGACAGGGAGGCGCGAGCAGTACTTC.

This clone was counted at least ten times. The rearrangement links TRBV7-8 to TRBJ1-1, with 9 bases matching TRBD1. The junction had 11 bases not matched to a gene; V was cut back by 7 bases and J by 5 bases. CDR3 size: 15 residues. CDR1 is SGHVS and CDR2 is FQNEAQ in the germline V gene. The chain's CDR3 is CASKLTPGQGTEAFF. DNA of the CDR3: TGTGCCAGCAAATTGACACCGGGACAGGGTACTGAAGCTTTCTTT.

The sample holds a few counts of this clone. CDR3 sequence (DNA): TGTGCCAGCAGCGTTAGTGCAAGGGGCTCCCAAGAGACCCAGTACTTC. Its protein product is CASSVSARGSQETQYF. The V call is TRBV9, the J call TRBJ2-5; weak D call: TRBD1 (5 bases). The CDR3 contains 16 residues. The V gene lost 2 bases and the J gene lost 1 base, with 15 bases spanning the gap. The germline gives CDR1 SGDLS, CDR2 YYNGEE.

V is TRBV5-1 and J is TRBJ2-2; no reliable D call. CDR3 length equals 15 residues. V dropped 2 bases and J dropped 3 bases, with 11 bases sitting between them. Germline-derived CDR1 and CDR2 are SGHRS and YFSETQ. Written as DNA, the CDR3 is TGCGCCAGCAGCTTACCCCAATGGGACACCGGGGAGCTGTTTTTT. It is translated as CASSLPQWDTGELFF. Together with reference TRBV5-1 and TRBJ2-2, the CDR3 gives the full variable domain: KAGVTQTPRYLIKTRGQQVTLSCSPISGHRSVSWYQQTPGQGLQFLFEYFSETQRNKGNFPGRFSGRQFSNSRSEMNVSTLELGDSALYLCASSLPQWDTGELFFGEGSRLTVL.

J is TRBJ2-7 and V is TRBV9; no firm D call. This CDR3 has 14 residues. V was pared by 0 bases and J by 1 base, with 8 bases between. Germline lookup yields CDR1 SGDLS and CDR2 YYNGEE. Here the CDR3 DNA reads TGTGCCAGCAGCGTAGGACTTCTATCCTACGAGCAGTACTTC. It yields the protein CASSVGLLSYEQYF.

J is TRBJ2-7 and V is TRBV6-1; 8 nucleotides line up with TRBD2. The trim removed 4 bases at V and 5 bases at J, leaving 7 bases unmatched. Germline CDR1 is MNHNS and CDR2 is SASEGT. The CDR3 consists of 14 residues. CDR3 loop: CASSARRGGDEQYF. CDR3 DNA: TGTGCCAGCAGTGCCCGCCGGGGGGGGGACGAGCAGTACTTC.

The chain joins TRBV15 to TRBJ2-7; no firm D call. CDR3 size: 14 residues. The V gene's germline CDR1 is LNHNV and CDR2 YYDKDF (reference sequence). The V and J ends lost 0 bases and 1 base respectively, with 7 bases between them. This CDR3 is CATSRDRRSYEQYF. The CDR3 nucleotides read TGTGCCACCAGCAGAGACCGCCGATCCTACGAGCAGTACTTC.

The chain employs TRBV19 and TRBJ2-1, with D tentatively TRBD2 (6 bases). V was pared by 2 bases and J by 5 bases, with 16 bases between. The germline V gene encodes CDR1 LNHDA and CDR2 SQIVND (reference sequence). This CDR3 comprises 16 residues. The CDR3 spells CASSITGGTRNNEQFF. CDR3 in DNA: TGTGCCAGTAGTATAACGGGCGGGACCAGGAACAATGAGCAGTTCTTC.

This chain joins TRBV28 and TRBJ1-5; 7 bases fit TRBD1. Germline values: CDR1 MDHEN, CDR2 SYDVKM. V dropped 5 bases and J dropped 6; count of bases not matched to a gene: 7. CDR3 length equals 14 residues. In DNA form, the CDR3 reads TGTGCCAGCAGTCGGCGGACAGGCTCTCAGCCCCAGCATTTT. It specifies CASSRRTGSQPQHF.

In DNA form, the CDR3 reads TGTGCCAGCAAAGACAGGGATTATGGCTACACCTTC. It yields the protein CASKDRDYGYTF. This chain joins TRBV27 and TRBJ1-2; 7 nucleotides agree with TRBD1. Germline loops: CDR1 MNHEY, CDR2 SMNVEV (reference sequence). The CDR3 is 12 amino acids. V shed 7 bases and J 5 bases; nucleotides not matched to a gene: 4.

V gene TRBV6-5 combines with J gene TRBJ2-7; a weak D match, TRBD2 (6 bases). CDR1 and CDR2 (germline): MNHEY, SVGAGI. The CDR3 sequence is 14 residues long. The ends were cut back, 6 bases at V and 2 bases at J, with 14 bases in the middle. The CDR3 sequence: CASRKGLETYEQYF. For the CDR3, the DNA is TGTGCCAGCAGAAAGGGACTTGAGACCTACGAGCAGTACTTC.

Only a few counts were recorded for this clone. This chain connects TRBV7-2 to TRBJ1-1, with D uncertain. Germline loops: CDR1 SGHTA, CDR2 FQGNSA. The V end was cut by 5 bases, the J end by 5 bases, with 12 bases between. This CDR3 region has 13 residues. CDR3 DNA sequence: TGTGCCAGCAGCCCCGAGGTGAGGACTGAAGCTTTCTTT. Its protein product is CASSPEVRTEAFF.

J is TRBJ1-1 and V is TRBV7-9; D is unclear. The CDR3 is made up of 12 amino acids. Trimming shortened V by 7 bases and J by 3 bases, and 9 bases separated the two germline ends. Germline-derived CDR1 and CDR2 are SEHNR and FQNEAQ (reference sequence). CDR3 loop: CASNFLDTEAFF. CDR3 coding DNA: TGTGCCAGCAACTTCCTCGACACTGAAGCTTTCTTT. Looking up the rest from reference TRBV7-9 and TRBJ1-1 gives the full variable domain: DTGVSQNPRHKITKRGQNVTFRCDPISEHNRLYWYRQTLGQGPEFLTYFQNEAQLEKSRLLSDRFSAERPKGSFSTLEIQRTEQGDSAMYLCASNFLDTEAFFGQGTRLTVV.

The chain employs TRBV28 and TRBJ1-2; D uncertain. V was trimmed by 6 bases and J by 3 bases, leaving 11 bases between them. This CDR3 region has 13 residues. Germline loops: CDR1 MDHEN, CDR2 SYDVKM. This CDR3 reads CASSSDTHYGYTF. The DNA of the CDR3 is TGTGCCAGCAGCTCCGACACTCACTATGGCTACACCTTC.

The chain links TRBV2 to TRBJ1-5, with a possible D match to TRBD1 (5 bases). This CDR3 is built from 15 residues. V shed 3 bases and J shed 1 base, with 10 bases lying between them. Germline CDR1 SNHLY, CDR2 FYNNEI. The CDR3 here is CASSDWGRSNQPQHF. For the CDR3, the DNA is TGTGCCAGCAGTGACTGGGGCCGAAGCAATCAGCCCCAGCATTTT. The full variable domain, completed using reference TRBV2 and TRBJ1-5, is EPEVTQTPSHQVTQMGQEVILRCVPISNHLYFYWYRQILGQKVEFLVSFYNNEISEKSEIFDDQFSVERPDGSNFTLKIRSTKLEDSAMYFCASSDWGRSNQPQHFGDGTRLSIL.

This rearrangement joins TRBV5-1 to TRBJ1-1, with a weak D call TRBD1 (5 bases). Germline V gives CDR1 SGHRS, CDR2 YFSETQ. The length of the CDR3 is 16 residues. The V gene lost 0 bases and the J gene lost 5 bases, with 17 bases spanning the gap. Here the CDR3 reads CASSLAAARGFTEAFF. CDR3 coding DNA: TGCGCCAGCAGCTTGGCAGCCGCGAGGGGTTTTACTGAAGCTTTCTTT.

The V gene is TRBV7-2, the J gene TRBJ1-2; TRBD1 matches 7 bases. This CDR3 region has 15 residues. The germline CDR1 and CDR2 sequences are SGHTA and FQGNSA. V shed 0 bases, J shed 3 bases, and the junction held 4 bases outside the gene matches. DNA for the CDR3: TGTGCCAGCAGCTTAGCGCCAGGACAGGACTATGGCTACACCTTC. Translation gives CASSLAPGQDYGYTF.

The chain couples TRBV6-6 to TRBJ2-3; the match to TRBD2 covers 8 bases. CDR1 MNHNY and CDR2 SVGAGI come from the germline V gene (reference sequence). The junction had 7 bases not matched to a gene; V was cut back by 7 bases and J by 1 base. The CDR3 runs 15 residues. The CDR3 DNA reads TGTGCCAGCAACGATAGCGGGGAGGGCACAGATACGCAGTATTTT. Its protein is CASNDSGEGTDTQYF.

CDR3 coding DNA: TGTGCCAGCAGTCTGGACTTTGGGAATCAGCCCCAGCATTTT. Its protein is CASSLDFGNQPQHF. The chain uses TRBV6-1 and TRBJ1-5; unclear D gene. CDR3 length: 14 residues. V lost 5 bases and J lost 4, with 12 bases in between. Germline V gene lookup returns CDR1 MNHNS and CDR2 SASEGT.

This clone appeared a few times. V is TRBV7-2 and J is TRBJ1-5; D may be TRBD1 (5 bases). Looked up from germline, CDR1 is SGHTA and CDR2 is FQGNSA. The length of the CDR3 is 15 residues. The V and J ends lost 1 base and 7 bases respectively, with 14 bases between them. CDR3 sequence (DNA): TGTGCCAGCAGCTTAGGTCAGGGTGAGAGACAGCCCCAGCATTTT. This encodes CASSLGQGERQPQHF. Complete variable domain (other parts from reference TRBV7-2 and TRBJ1-5): GAGVSQSPSNKVTEKGKDVELRCDPISGHTALYWYRQSLGQGLEFLIYFQGNSAPDKSGLPSDRFSAERTGGSVSTLTIQRTQQEDSAVYLCASSLGQGERQPQHFGDGTRLSIL.

This clone was seen a single time. This rearrangement joins TRBV19 to TRBJ1-4; maybe TRBD1 (6 bases). V lost 6 bases and J lost 7, with 12 bases in between. CDR3 size: 13 residues. Germline V gene lookup returns CDR1 LNHDA and CDR2 SQIVND (reference sequence). CDR3: CASRWRGGEKLFF. The DNA of the CDR3 is TGTGCCAGTAGGTGGCGAGGGGGTGAAAAACTGTTTTTT.

The table lists this clone with a few counts. The identical CDR3 is also encoded by other nucleotide sequences in the sample. V is TRBV20-1 and J is TRBJ2-7; the D is unclear. Trimming shortened V by 0 bases and J by 3 bases, and 3 bases separated the two germline ends. Germline V gives CDR1 DFQATT, CDR2 SNEGSKA (reference sequence). The CDR3 runs to 11 residues. The CDR3 nucleotides are TGCAGTGCTAGAGACAGCTACGAGCAGTACTTC. It translates to CSARDSYEQYF.

J is TRBJ2-5 and V is TRBV4-2, with no clear D. Per germline, CDR1 LGHNA and CDR2 YNFKEQ. The CDR3 loop spans 14 amino acids. V lost 0 bases, J lost 3 bases, and 8 bases lay in between. The CDR3: CASSQDLGEETQYF. The CDR3, as DNA: TGTGCCAGCAGCCAAGATCTAGGAGAAGAGACCCAGTACTTC.

The V and J genes are TRBV15 and TRBJ1-1; 7 bases match TRBD1. The V gene's germline CDR1 is LNHNV and CDR2 YYDKDF (reference sequence). The CDR3 is made up of 18 amino acids. Trimming took 1 base from V and 4 from J; bases not matched to a gene: 15. The CDR3 nucleotides are TGTGCCACCAGCAGAGGGTCGCCAGGGGGGCTTTTTCTCACTGAAGCTTTCTTT. It encodes CATSRGSPGGLFLTEAFF.